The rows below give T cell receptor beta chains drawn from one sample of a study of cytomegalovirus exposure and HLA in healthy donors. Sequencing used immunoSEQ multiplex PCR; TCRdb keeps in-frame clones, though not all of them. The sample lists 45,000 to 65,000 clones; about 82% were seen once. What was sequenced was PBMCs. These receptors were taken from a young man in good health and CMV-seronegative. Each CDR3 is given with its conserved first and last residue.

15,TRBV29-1,CSVEPRPTGYNEQFF
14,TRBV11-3,CASSQRGGSAEAFF
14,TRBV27,CASSSTGDPYEQYF
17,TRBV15,CATSRDSLAGAGNTIYF
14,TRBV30,CAWSVAARTYEQYF
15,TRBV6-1,CASTIGGGPVDTQYF
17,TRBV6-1,CASSDRDRGITNEKLFF
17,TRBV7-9,CASSPTPGQGNTYEQYF
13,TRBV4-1,CASSQDTHSPLHF
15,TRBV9,CASSAVTAQNTEAFF
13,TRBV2,CASSENRNQPQHF
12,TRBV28,CASTTGGAEAFF
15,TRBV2,CASSRTGRGTGELFF
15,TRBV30,CAWSKPGVFNQPQHF
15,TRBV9,CASSSRQGPGNTIYF
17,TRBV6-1,CASSGRDTYRYGNTIYF
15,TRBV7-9,CASSLWTGRYFTIYF
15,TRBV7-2,CASSSPGTGTYEQYF
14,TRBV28,CASSPLTGYYEQYF
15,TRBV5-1,CASSLAIRGEETQYF
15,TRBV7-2,CASSFERQFSSGYTF
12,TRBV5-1,CASSVGGGEQFF
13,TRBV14,CASSQVQGYEQYF
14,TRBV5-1,CASSLVGRNTEAFF
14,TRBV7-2,CASSYRTDNYGYTF
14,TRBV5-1,CASSSAGALYGYTF
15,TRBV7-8,CASSPRQGPYNEQFF
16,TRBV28,CASSFTLDRLSYEQYF
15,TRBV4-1,CASSHPGQYNSPLHF
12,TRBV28,CASNDRTYEQYF
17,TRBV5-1,CASRRNLGQGTYNEQFF
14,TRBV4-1,CASRKTGGNTEAFF
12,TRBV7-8,CASSLAFQEQYF
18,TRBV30,CAWRFGDRTSSYNSPLHF
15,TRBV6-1,CASSDQRGGFSPLHF
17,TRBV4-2,CASSQTKQGTLGYEQYF
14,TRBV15,CATSRRDRNQPQHF
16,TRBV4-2,CASSQAGTGGNYGYTF
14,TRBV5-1,CASRYSGSFYEQYF
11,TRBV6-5,CASSSQETQYF
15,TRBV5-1,CASSLEGHVNTEAFF
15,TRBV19,CASSLGAGGVGGYTF
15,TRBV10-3,CAISESGGRVNVLTF
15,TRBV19,CASRQGGGPLYEQYF
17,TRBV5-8,CASSLFTGPTFNSPLHF
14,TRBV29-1,CSVGGRTQYNEQFF
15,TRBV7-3,CASSLGGLTTDTQYF
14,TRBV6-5,CASSRGQGAQTQYF
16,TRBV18,CASSPLEGTGKDTQYF
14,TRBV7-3,CASSLTRAYNEQFF
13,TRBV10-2,CASRSRLTDTQYF